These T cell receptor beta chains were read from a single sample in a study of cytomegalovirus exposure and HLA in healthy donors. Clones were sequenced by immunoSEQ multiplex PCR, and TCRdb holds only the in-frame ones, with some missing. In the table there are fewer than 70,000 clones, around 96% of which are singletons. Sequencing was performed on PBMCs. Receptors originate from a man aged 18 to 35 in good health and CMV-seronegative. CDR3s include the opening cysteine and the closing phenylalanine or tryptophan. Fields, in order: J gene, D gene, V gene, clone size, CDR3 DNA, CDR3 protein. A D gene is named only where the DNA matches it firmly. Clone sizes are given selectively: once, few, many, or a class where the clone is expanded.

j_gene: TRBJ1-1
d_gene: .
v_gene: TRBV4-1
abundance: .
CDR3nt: TGCGCCAGCAGCCAAGATCGGGTAACAGGGGAAGCTTTCTTT
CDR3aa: CASSQDRVTGEAFF

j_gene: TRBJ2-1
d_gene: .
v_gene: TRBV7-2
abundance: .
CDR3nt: TGTGCCAGCGTGAGGGGGGGGGCGTACAATGAGCAGTTCTTC
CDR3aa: CASVRGGAYNEQFF

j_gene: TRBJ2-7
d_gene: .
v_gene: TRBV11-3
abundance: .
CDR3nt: TGTGCCAGCTACAGGGACCATTACGAGCAGTACTTC
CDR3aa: CASYRDHYEQYF

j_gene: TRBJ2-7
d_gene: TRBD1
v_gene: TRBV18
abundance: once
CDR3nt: TGTGCCAGCTCACCCGGACAGGGGGCGTTCGAGCAGTACTTC
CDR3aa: CASSPGQGAFEQYF

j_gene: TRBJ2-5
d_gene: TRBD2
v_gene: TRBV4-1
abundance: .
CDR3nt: TGCGCCAGCAGCCAAGATCTACGACTAGCTTTGGAGACCCAGTACTTC
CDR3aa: CASSQDLRLALETQYF

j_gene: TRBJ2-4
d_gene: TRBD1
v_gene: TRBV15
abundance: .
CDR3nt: TGTGCCACCAGCCTCCGGGACAGGGGAAACATTCAGTACTTC
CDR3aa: CATSLRDRGNIQYF

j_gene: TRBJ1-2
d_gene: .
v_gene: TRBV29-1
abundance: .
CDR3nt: TGCAGCACAGATTATGGCTACACCTTC
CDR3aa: CSTDYGYTF

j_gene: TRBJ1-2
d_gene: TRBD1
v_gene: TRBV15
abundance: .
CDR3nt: TGTGCCACCAGCAGAGTCGGGACAGCCTTTTGGGGCTACACCTTC
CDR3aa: CATSRVGTAFWGYTF

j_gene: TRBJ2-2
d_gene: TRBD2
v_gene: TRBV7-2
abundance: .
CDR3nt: TGTGCCAGCAGTACGACTAGCGCCGTGGTCGGGGAGCTGTTTTTT
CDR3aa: CASSTTSAVVGELFF

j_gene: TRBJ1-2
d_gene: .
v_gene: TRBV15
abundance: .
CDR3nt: TGTGCCACCAGCAGGGACAGCTATGGCTACACCTTC
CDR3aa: CATSRDSYGYTF

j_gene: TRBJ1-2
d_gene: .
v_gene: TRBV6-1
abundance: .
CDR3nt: TGTGCCAGCAGAGCAGGGTTTCTCTATGGCTACACCTTC
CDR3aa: CASRAGFLYGYTF

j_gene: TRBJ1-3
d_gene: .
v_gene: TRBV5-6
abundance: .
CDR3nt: TGTGCCAGCAGTCCCAGGGTAAAAGATGTGTCTGGAAACACCATATATTTT
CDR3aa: CASSPRVKDVSGNTIYF

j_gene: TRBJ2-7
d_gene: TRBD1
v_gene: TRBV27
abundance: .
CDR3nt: TGTGCCAGCAGTTTAGGGCAGGGGGCCTACGAGCAGTACTTC
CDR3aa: CASSLGQGAYEQYF

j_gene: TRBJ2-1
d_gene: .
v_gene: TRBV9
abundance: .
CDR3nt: TGTGCCAGCAGCGTAGCTGCGGGGGCTCCAAATGAGCAGTTCTTC
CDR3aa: CASSVAAGAPNEQFF

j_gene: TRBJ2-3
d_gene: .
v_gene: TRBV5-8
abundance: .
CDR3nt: TGTGCCAGCAGCTTGACCCTAGCGAGAGGCACAGATACGCAGTATTTT
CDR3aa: CASSLTLARGTDTQYF

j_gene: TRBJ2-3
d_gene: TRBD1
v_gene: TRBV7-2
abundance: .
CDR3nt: TGTGCCAGCAGCTACATAGGACAGGTTTCAGATACGCAGTATTTT
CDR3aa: CASSYIGQVSDTQYF

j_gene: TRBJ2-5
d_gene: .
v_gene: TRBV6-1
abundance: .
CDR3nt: TGTGCCAGCAGTGAAAGGGGGCAAGAGACCCAGTACTTC
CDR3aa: CASSERGQETQYF

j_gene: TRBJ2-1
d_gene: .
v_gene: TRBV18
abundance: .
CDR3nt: TGTGCCAGCTCACCATTTTCGACTAGGAATGAGCAGTTCTTC
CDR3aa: CASSPFSTRNEQFF

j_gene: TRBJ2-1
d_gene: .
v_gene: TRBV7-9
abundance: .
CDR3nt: TGTGCCAGCAGCTTAGCTCAGGGTAATGAGCAGTTCTTC
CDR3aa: CASSLAQGNEQFF

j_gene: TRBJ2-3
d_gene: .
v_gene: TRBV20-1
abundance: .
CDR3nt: TGCAGTGCTAGCGTCGGGGGTACGCAGTATTTT
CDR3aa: CSASVGGTQYF

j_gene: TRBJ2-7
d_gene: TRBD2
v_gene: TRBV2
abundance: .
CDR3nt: TGTGCCAGCAGGATTCTAGCGGGAGTACGGTTGATCGAGCAGTACTTC
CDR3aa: CASRILAGVRLIEQYF

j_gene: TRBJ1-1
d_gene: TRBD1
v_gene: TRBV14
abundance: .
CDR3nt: TGTGCCAGCAGCACAGGGGATGAAGCTTTCTTT
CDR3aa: CASSTGDEAFF

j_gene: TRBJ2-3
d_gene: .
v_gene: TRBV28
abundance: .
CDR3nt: TGTGCCAGCAGTATCACTGGGAGCTACACAGATACGCAGTATTTT
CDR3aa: CASSITGSYTDTQYF

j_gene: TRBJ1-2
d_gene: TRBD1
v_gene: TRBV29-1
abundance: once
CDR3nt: TGCAGCGTTTACGACAGGGCGGGGTACGGCTACACCTTC
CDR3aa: CSVYDRAGYGYTF

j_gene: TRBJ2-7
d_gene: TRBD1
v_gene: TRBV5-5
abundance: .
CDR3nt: TGTGCCAGCAGCTCCTCTACAGGGGCCTACGAGCAGTACTTC
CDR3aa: CASSSSTGAYEQYF

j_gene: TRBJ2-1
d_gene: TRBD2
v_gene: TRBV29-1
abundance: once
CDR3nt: TGCAGCGTTGAAGATCCGACTAGCGGGGGATACAATGAGCAGTTCTTC
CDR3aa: CSVEDPTSGGYNEQFF

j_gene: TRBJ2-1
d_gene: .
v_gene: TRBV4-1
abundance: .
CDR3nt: TGCGCCAGCAGCCAAGGGAGCGCCAGGGGGGTAAATGAGCAGTTCTTC
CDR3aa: CASSQGSARGVNEQFF

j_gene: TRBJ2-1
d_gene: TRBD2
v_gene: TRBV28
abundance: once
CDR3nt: TGTGCCAGCAGAGGGACCGGGACTAGCGGGAGGGGGAACAATGAGCAGTTCTTC
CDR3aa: CASRGTGTSGRGNNEQFF

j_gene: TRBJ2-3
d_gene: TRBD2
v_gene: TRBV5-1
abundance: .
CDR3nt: TGCGCCAGCAGCGCCGGACTAGCGGACGTCACAGATACGCAGTATTTT
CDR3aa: CASSAGLADVTDTQYF

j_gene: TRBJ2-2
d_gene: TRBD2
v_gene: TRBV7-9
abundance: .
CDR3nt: TGTGCCAGCAGCTTCGTCCTCGGGAGGGGGAACACCGGGGAGCTGTTTTTT
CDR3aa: CASSFVLGRGNTGELFF

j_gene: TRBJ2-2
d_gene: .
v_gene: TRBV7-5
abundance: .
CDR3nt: TGTGTCATCGGGACAGGGCACACCGGGGAGCTGTTTTTT
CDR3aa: CVIGTGHTGELFF

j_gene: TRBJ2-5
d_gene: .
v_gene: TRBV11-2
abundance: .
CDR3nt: TGTGCCAGCAGCTCAGGGTCGGAGACCCAGTACTTC
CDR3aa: CASSSGSETQYF

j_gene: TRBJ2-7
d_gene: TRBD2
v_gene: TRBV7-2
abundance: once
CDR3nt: TGTGCCAGCAGCTCGAGAGGGGTAGCGGGGGAGCAGTACTTC
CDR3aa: CASSSRGVAGEQYF

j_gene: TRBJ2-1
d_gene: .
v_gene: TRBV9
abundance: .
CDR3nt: TGTGCCAGCAGCGTAGTGGGGAGTGAGAATGAGCAGTTCTTC
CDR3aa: CASSVVGSENEQFF

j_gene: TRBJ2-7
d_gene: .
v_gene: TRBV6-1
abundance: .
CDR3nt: TGTGCCAGCCGCAAAGGAGGGGACCCAGTCTACGAGCAGTACTTC
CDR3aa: CASRKGGDPVYEQYF

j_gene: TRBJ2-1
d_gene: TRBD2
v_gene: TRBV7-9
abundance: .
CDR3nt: TGTGCCAGCAGCGCGGGACTAGCGGTATACAATGAGCAGTTCTTC
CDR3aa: CASSAGLAVYNEQFF

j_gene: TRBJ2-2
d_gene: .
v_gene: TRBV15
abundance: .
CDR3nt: TGTGCCACCAGCAGATCTCGACTGCCCTACACCGGGGAGCTGTTTTTT
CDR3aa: CATSRSRLPYTGELFF

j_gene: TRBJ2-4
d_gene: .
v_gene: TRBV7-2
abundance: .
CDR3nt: TGTGCCAGCACCGATCTGGGGCGTATAGTGGCCAAAAACATTCAGTACTTC
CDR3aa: CASTDLGRIVAKNIQYF

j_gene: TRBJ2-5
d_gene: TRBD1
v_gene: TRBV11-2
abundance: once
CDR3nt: TGTGCCAGCAGCTCTCTCGGGCTACCGGGACAGAAAGAGACCCAGTACTTC
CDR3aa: CASSSLGLPGQKETQYF

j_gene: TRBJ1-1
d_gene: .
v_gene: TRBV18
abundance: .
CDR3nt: TGTGCCAGCTCCACGGTGCAGGGGTACACTGAAGCTTTCTTT
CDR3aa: CASSTVQGYTEAFF

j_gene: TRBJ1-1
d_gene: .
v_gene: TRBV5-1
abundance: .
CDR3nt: TGCGCCAGCAGCTTGGGCTTCCAGGGGTTGGTGAGCACTGAAGCTTTCTTT
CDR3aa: CASSLGFQGLVSTEAFF

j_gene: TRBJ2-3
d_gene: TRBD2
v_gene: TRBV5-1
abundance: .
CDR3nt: TGCGCCAGCAGCGGAACTAGCGGGCCCTCTTCTACTAGCACAGATACGCAGTATTTT
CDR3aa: CASSGTSGPSSTSTDTQYF